This is a list of T cell receptor beta chains from one sample in a study of T cells in localized non-small cell lung cancer. Profiled with immunoSEQ multiplex PCR; TCRdb holds only in-frame clones, not every one. The data show roughly 39,000 clones, with around 86% seen just once and approximately 3.5% held by the top ten. Source: peripheral blood, taken before any cancer treatment. These receptors came from a man aged 18 to 49 with stage I lung adenocarcinoma. CDR3s include the opening cysteine and the closing phenylalanine or tryptophan. D genes are given only for firm matches. Size values are once, few and many counts, or a class for expanded clones, and some rows have none.

>TRBV5-1|TRBD1|TRBJ2-3|.
TGCGCCAGCAGCTTACAGGGGGCGGCTCGAACAGATACGCAGTATTTT
CASSLQGAARTDTQYF
>TRBV19|TRBD2|TRBJ2-1|.
TGTGCCAGTAGTATGGCTAGCGGCAACAATGAGCAGTTCTTC
CASSMASGNNEQFF
>TRBV9|.|TRBJ1-6|few
TGTGCCAGCAGCGATGAGGGGCGCTCACCCCTCCACTTT
CASSDEGRSPLHF
>TRBV11-1|.|TRBJ1-1|.
TGTGCCAGCAGCCCCTGGGGGGGGACTGAAGCTTTCTTT
CASSPWGGTEAFF
>TRBV7-3|.|TRBJ2-1|.
TGTGCCAGCAGCTTAGGGGGTGCCCGTGCGTACAATGAGCAGTTCTTC
CASSLGGARAYNEQFF
>TRBV2|TRBD1|TRBJ1-4|.
TGTGCCAGCAGTGACTTACAGGGGACGGAAAAACTGTTTTTT
CASSDLQGTEKLFF
>TRBV20-1|.|TRBJ1-2|.
TGCAGTGGACAGAACTATGGCTACACCTTC
CSGQNYGYTF
>TRBV11-2|.|TRBJ2-1|.
TGTGCCAGCAGCCCCCCGACAAACATCTACAATGAGCAGTTCTTC
CASSPPTNIYNEQFF
>TRBV4-3|.|TRBJ1-2|.
TGCGCCAGCAGCCAATCAAGGGGCGCCGGCTATGGCTACACCTTC
CASSQSRGAGYGYTF
>TRBV7-2|.|TRBJ1-1|once
TGTGCCAGCAGCTTAGCGCCCGGGGTGTACACTGAAGCTTTCTTT
CASSLAPGVYTEAFF
>TRBV7-2|.|TRBJ2-5|.
TGTGCCAGCAGCTTAGACGGGGGGCTAAAGACCCAGTACTTC
CASSLDGGLKTQYF
>TRBV28|.|TRBJ2-7|.
TGTGCCAGCACGGCGGGGCAGGCGGTCTACGAGCAGTACTTC
CASTAGQAVYEQYF
>TRBV23-1|.|TRBJ2-1|.
TGCGCCAGCAGTCAACCTACGGGTAATGAGCAGTTCTTC
CASSQPTGNEQFF
>TRBV7-9|.|TRBJ2-4|.
TGTGCCAGCAGCTTAGTAACGGCAGGGCTAGCCAAAAACATTCAGTACTTC
CASSLVTAGLAKNIQYF
>TRBV4-1|.|TRBJ1-1|.
TGCGCCAGCAGCCAAGGACCCCTGAACACTGAAGCTTTCTTT
CASSQGPLNTEAFF
>TRBV27|TRBD2|TRBJ2-1|.
TGTGCCAGCAGTTTATTAGGCGGGGGGTACTACAATGAGCAGTTCTTC
CASSLLGGGYYNEQFF
>TRBV6-5|.|TRBJ1-5|.
TGTGCCAGCAGTCCTAGTGGGCGGAATCAGCCCCAGCATTTT
CASSPSGRNQPQHF
>TRBV5-1|.|TRBJ1-6|.
TGCGCCAGCAGCTTGGCCTCGACAGACAATTCACCCCTCCACTTT
CASSLASTDNSPLHF
>TRBV4-1|.|TRBJ2-7|.
TGCGCCAGCAGCCGGGGCTGGGGACGCTACGAGCAGTACTTC
CASSRGWGRYEQYF
>TRBV28|.|TRBJ2-7|.
TGTGCCAGCAGTTTACAAGGGTTCGAGCAGTACTTC
CASSLQGFEQYF
>TRBV28|.|TRBJ1-3|few
TGTGCCAGCAGTTTATTGGTTCGGGGCTCTGGAAACACCATATATTTT
CASSLLVRGSGNTIYF
>TRBV2|.|TRBJ1-1|.
TGTGCCAGCAGTGAAGGAGGGTTAGGCTGGACTGAAGCTTTCTTT
CASSEGGLGWTEAFF
>TRBV7-9|.|TRBJ1-2|.
TGTGCCAGCAGCTTAGGTTGGGCTGACGGGGACGGAGGCTACACCTTC
CASSLGWADGDGGYTF
>TRBV5-1|TRBD1|TRBJ2-1|.
TGCGCCAGCACACCCCAACCGGGACAGGGACTTGGTGAGCAGTTCTTC
CASTPQPGQGLGEQFF
>TRBV2|.|TRBJ1-5|once
TGTGCCAGCAGCCCACAGGTTTATCAGCCCCAGCATTTT
CASSPQVYQPQHF
>TRBV7-9|.|TRBJ1-2|.
TGTGCCAGCAGCTTAGACAGGGATATAGCTAACTATGGCTACACCTTC
CASSLDRDIANYGYTF
>TRBV5-6|.|TRBJ2-5|.
TGTGCCAGCAGCTTACCCGTAGGTGCCGAGACCCAGTACTTC
CASSLPVGAETQYF
>TRBV4-2|.|TRBJ1-2|.
TGTGCCAGCAGCCAAGAATGGGGAGCCACTAACTATGGCTACACCTTC
CASSQEWGATNYGYTF
>TRBV19|.|TRBJ2-5|.
TGTGCCAGTAGTATAGATCACTCGGCGGGGACCCAGTACTTC
CASSIDHSAGTQYF
>TRBV5-4|.|TRBJ1-2|.
TGTGCCAGCAGCTTGGCTGACAGGACCTATGGCTACACCTTC
CASSLADRTYGYTF
>TRBV19|.|TRBJ2-2|.
TGTGCCAGTAGTCCCCGGGACAAGAACACCGGGGAGCTGTTTTTT
CASSPRDKNTGELFF
>TRBV19|.|TRBJ2-3|.
TGTGCCAGTAGTATCCGGGACTCCACAGATACGCAGTATTTT
CASSIRDSTDTQYF
>TRBV7-2|TRBD2|TRBJ2-2|few
TGTGCCAGCAGCTTAGGACCAGCGGGGGGGCCCGGGGAGCTGTTTTTT
CASSLGPAGGPGELFF
>TRBV5-1|TRBD2|TRBJ2-7|.
TGCGCCAGCAGCTTGGGAGGGACTAGCGGGGGTATTTACTACGAGCAGTACTTC
CASSLGGTSGGIYYEQYF
>TRBV30|.|TRBJ1-1|once
TGTGCCTGGAGCGGGTCACTTCAGACTGAAGCTTTCTTT
CAWSGSLQTEAFF
>TRBV5-1|.|TRBJ2-3|.
TGCGCCAGCAGCTTGGCAGGCCTCAGCACGCAGTATTTT
CASSLAGLSTQYF
>TRBV7-6|.|TRBJ1-3|.
TGTGCCAGCAGCGGTGTGTCAGATGGAAACACCATATATTTT
CASSGVSDGNTIYF
>TRBV10-3|.|TRBJ1-2|.
TGTGCCATCCCTGGACAGTTTACTAACTATGGCTACACCTTC
CAIPGQFTNYGYTF
>TRBV4-3|TRBD1|TRBJ1-4|.
TGCGCCAGCAGCGCAACGCAGACAGGGGGGATGGGAAAACTGTTTTTT
CASSATQTGGMGKLFF
>TRBV6-5|.|TRBJ1-2|.
TGTGCCAGCAGTTACCAGGGACACCCGAACTATGGCTACACCTTC
CASSYQGHPNYGYTF
>TRBV4-1|.|TRBJ2-1|.
TGCGCCAGCAGCCAAGAAGGGCAGGGGCGAGGGGGTGAGCAGTTCTTC
CASSQEGQGRGGEQFF
>TRBV7-3|.|TRBJ2-3|.
TGTGCCAGCAGCTTAGCACAGGGCACAGATACGCAGTATTTT
CASSLAQGTDTQYF